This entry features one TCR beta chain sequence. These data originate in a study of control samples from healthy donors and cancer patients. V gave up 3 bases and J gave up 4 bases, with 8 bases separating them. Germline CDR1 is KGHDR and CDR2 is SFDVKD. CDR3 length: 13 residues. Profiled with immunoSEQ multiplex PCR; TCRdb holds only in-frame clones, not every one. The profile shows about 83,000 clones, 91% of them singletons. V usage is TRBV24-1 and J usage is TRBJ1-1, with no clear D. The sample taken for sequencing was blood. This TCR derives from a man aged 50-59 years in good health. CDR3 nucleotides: TGTGCCACCAGTGATCTCATTGGCACTGAAGCTTTCTTT. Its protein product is CATSDLIGTEAFF.